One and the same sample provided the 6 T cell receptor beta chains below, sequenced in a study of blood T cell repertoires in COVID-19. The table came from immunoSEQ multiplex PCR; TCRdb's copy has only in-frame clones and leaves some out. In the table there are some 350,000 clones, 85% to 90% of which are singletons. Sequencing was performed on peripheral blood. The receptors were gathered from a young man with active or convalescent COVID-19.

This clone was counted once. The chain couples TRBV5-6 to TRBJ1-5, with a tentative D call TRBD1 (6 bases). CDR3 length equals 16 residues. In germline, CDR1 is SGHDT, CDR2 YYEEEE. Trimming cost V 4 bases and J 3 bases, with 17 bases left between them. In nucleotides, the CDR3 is TGTGCCAGCAGCCCCTGGGGCAGGGGCCACAATCAGCCCCAGCATTTT. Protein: CASSPWGRGHNQPQHF.

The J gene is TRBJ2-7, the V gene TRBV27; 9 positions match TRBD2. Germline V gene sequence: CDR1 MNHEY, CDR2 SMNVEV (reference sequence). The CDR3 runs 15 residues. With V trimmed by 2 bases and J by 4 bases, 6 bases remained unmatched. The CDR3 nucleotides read TGTGCCAGCAGTTTAAGTAGCGGGAGTCGGTACGAGCAGTACTTC. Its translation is CASSLSSGSRYEQYF.

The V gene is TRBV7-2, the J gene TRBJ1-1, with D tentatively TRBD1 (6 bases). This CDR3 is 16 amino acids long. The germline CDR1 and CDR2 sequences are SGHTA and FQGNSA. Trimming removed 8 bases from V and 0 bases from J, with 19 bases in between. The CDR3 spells CASRKGGAGMNTEAFF. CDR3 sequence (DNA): TGTGCCAGCCGTAAAGGGGGGGCCGGCATGAACACTGAAGCTTTCTTT.

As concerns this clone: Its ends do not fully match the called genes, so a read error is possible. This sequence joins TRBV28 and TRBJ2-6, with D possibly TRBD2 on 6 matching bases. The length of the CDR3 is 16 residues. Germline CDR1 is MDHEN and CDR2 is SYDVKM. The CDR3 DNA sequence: TGTGCCACACGTGTGGGGGGTTCCTCTGGGGCCAACGTGCTGACTTTC. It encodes CATRVGGSSGANVLTF.

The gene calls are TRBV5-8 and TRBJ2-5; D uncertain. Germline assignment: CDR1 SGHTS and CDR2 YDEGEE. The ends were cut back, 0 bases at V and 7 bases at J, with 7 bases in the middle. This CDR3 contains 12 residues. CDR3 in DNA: TGTGCCAGCAGCTTGGACAGAATGACCCAGTACTTC. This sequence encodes CASSLDRMTQYF.

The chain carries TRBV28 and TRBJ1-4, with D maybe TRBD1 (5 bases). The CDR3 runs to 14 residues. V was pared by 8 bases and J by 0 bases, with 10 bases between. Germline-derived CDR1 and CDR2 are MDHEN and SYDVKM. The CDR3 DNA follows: TGTGCCAGCCATGGGGCCGCAACTAATGAAAAACTGTTTTTT. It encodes CASHGAATNEKLFF.